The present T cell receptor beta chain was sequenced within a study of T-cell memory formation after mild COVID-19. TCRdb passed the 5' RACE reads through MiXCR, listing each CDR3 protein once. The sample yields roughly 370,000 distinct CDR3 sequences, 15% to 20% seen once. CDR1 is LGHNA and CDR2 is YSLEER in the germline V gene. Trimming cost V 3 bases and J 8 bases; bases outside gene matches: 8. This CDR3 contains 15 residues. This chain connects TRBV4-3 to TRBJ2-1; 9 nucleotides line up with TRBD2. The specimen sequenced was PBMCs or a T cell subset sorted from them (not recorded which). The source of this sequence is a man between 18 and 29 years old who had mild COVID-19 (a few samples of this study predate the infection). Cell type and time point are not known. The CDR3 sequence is CASSQLGLANHEQFF. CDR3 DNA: TGCGCCAGCAGCCAGCTGGGACTAGCAAACCATGAGCAGTTCTTC.